This T cell receptor (beta chain) appears in the sequencing data of a study of CD8 T cells in ankylosing spondylitis. Study-wide results and caveats: Made up of 7 to 9 highly homologous variants, a TCR beta motif appeared characteristic of ankylosing spondylitis blood. Disease-linked clones reportedly concentrated significantly in matched ankylosing spondylitis synovial fluid.

Quantitative barcoded 5'-RACE was used to prepare TCR beta libraries. TCRdb re-derived calls from the 5' RACE reads in MiXCR, one entry per CDR3 protein. The sample shows fewer than 130,000 distinct CDR3 sequences, about 24% of them seen only once. This CDR3 has 13 residues. CDR1 is GTSNPN and CDR2 is SVGIG in the germline V gene (reference sequence). The V end was cut by 5 bases, the J end by 2 bases, with 12 bases between. A remark on this clonotype: Its antigen remains unknown.

Sequenced: synovial fluid, either unsorted or a sorted T cell fraction (not recorded which). The receptor was isolated from a male donor with ankylosing spondylitis. The V and J genes are TRBV30 and TRBJ1-1; D not resolved. CDR3 nucleotides: TGTGCCTGGGATGATGGCAGCAACACTGAAGCTTTCTTT. It encodes CAWDDGSNTEAFF.